The present T cell receptor beta chain was sequenced within a study of cytomegalovirus exposure and HLA in healthy donors. V lost 0 bases and J lost 4, with 10 bases in between. This CDR3 region has 14 residues. The germline gives CDR1 SGDLS, CDR2 YYNGEE. General observations from the study: Using the classifier, cytomegalovirus status was reportedly diagnosed with high specificity and sensitivity.

Concerning this clone itself: The target antigen is unknown.

Only in-frame clones appear in the TCRdb table, and some are missing; sequencing was by immunoSEQ multiplex PCR. The data contain 150,000 to 200,000 clones, roughly 86% of them seen just once; the ten biggest clones take up 4.2%. The TCR was taken from a man between 18 and 29 years old in good health and CMV-seropositive. Input material: PBMCs. The chain carries TRBV9 and TRBJ1-2, with D maybe TRBD1 (5 bases). CDR3 in amino acids: CASSVEQGPYGYTF. The CDR3 bases are TGTGCCAGCAGCGTAGAGCAGGGTCCCTATGGCTACACCTTC.